What follows are 6 T cell receptor beta chains derived from one specimen sequenced in a study of cytomegalovirus exposure and HLA in healthy donors. The PCR contained 60 Vbeta and 13 Jbeta primers. The repertoire was sequenced with immunoSEQ multiplex PCR; TCRdb's copy has only in-frame clones and lacks some. The sample lists fewer than 70,000 clones, 68% occurring once. Sequenced: PBMCs. The receptor set was obtained from a woman in her thirties in good health and CMV-seronegative.

This clone was counted once. CDR3 loop: CASSTGTGSGKLFF. The CDR3 DNA reads TGTGCCAGTAGTACAGGGACAGGATCCGGAAAACTGTTTTTT. The chain employs TRBV19 and TRBJ1-4; 8 nucleotides line up with TRBD1. V was pared by 4 bases and J by 10 bases, with 8 bases of the junction left unmatched. This CDR3 is built from 14 residues. CDR1 is LNHDA and CDR2 is SQIVND in the germline V gene (reference sequence).

The chain has TRBV27 and TRBJ2-3; 7 positions match TRBD1. Germline V gene sequence: CDR1 MNHEY, CDR2 SMNVEV (reference sequence). The CDR3 is made up of 14 amino acids. V was clipped by 3 bases and J by 4 bases; unmatched bases: 4. CDR3 sequence: CASSLTGLADTQYF. In nucleotides, the CDR3 is TGTGCCAGCAGTTTGACAGGGTTGGCAGATACGCAGTATTTT.

This clone was seen only a few times. The chain carries TRBV7-6 and TRBJ1-4; D unclear. The CDR3 totals 14 residues. Trimming shortened V by 4 bases and J by 2 bases, and 8 bases separated the two germline ends. Germline V gene data show CDR1 as SGHVS and CDR2 as FNYEAQ. CDR3 bases: TGTGCCAGCAGCTCGGAGGGCACTAATGAAAAACTGTTTTTT. The encoded protein is CASSSEGTNEKLFF.

The rearrangement uses TRBV19 and TRBJ2-7; D unresolved. This CDR3 has 15 residues. The V and J ends lost 5 bases and 5 bases respectively, with 19 bases between them. From germline, CDR1 is LNHDA and CDR2 SQIVND (reference sequence). CDR3 protein: CASSPHLAAAHEQYF. In DNA form, the CDR3 reads TGTGCCAGTAGTCCGCACCTTGCGGCAGCCCACGAGCAGTACTTC.

The V and J genes are TRBV10-1 and TRBJ2-2; a weak D match, TRBD1 (5 bases). The V end was cut by 0 bases, the J end by 5 bases, with 7 bases between. Germline V lookup: CDR1 WNHNN, CDR2 SYGVQD (reference sequence). CDR3 length: 14 amino acids. The CDR3 spells CASSESRQTGELFF. The CDR3 nucleotides are TGCGCCAGCAGTGAGTCTCGACAGACCGGGGAGCTGTTTTTT.

The chain couples TRBV27 to TRBJ1-5; a possible D gene is TRBD1 (6 bases). From germline, CDR1 is MNHEY and CDR2 SMNVEV (reference sequence). The length of the CDR3 is 14 residues. The ends were cut back, 5 bases at V and 3 bases at J, with 11 bases in the middle. The CDR3 loop reads CASSLNRANQPQHF. The CDR3 bases are TGTGCCAGCAGTCTCAACAGGGCCAATCAGCCCCAGCATTTT.